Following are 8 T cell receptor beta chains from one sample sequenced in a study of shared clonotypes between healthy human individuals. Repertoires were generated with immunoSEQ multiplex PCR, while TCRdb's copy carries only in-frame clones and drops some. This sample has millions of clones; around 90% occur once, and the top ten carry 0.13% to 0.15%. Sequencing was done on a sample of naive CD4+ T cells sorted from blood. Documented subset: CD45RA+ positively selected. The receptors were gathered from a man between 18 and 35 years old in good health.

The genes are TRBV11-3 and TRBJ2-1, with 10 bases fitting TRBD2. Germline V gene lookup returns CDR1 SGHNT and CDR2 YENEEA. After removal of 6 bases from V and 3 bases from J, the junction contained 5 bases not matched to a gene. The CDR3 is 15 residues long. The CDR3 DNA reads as TGTGCCAGCAGTACCGGGACTAGCGACTACAATGAGCAGTTCTTC. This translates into CASSTGTSDYNEQFF.

Here the CDR3 reads CASMRGSGGAYEQYF. The DNA for the CDR3 is TGTGCCAGCATGAGAGGTTCAGGGGGTGCGTACGAGCAGTACTTC. This sequence joins TRBV2 and TRBJ2-7, with 7 bases fitting TRBD1. Trimming cost V 7 bases and J 4 bases; bases outside gene matches: 13. Looked up from germline, CDR1 is SNHLY and CDR2 is FYNNEI. The CDR3 sequence is 15 residues long. Complete variable domain (other parts from reference TRBV2 and TRBJ2-7): EPEVTQTPSHQVTQMGQEVILRCVPISNHLYFYWYRQILGQKVEFLVSFYNNEISEKSEIFDDQFSVERPDGSNFTLKIRSTKLEDSAMYFCASMRGSGGAYEQYFGPGTRLTVT.

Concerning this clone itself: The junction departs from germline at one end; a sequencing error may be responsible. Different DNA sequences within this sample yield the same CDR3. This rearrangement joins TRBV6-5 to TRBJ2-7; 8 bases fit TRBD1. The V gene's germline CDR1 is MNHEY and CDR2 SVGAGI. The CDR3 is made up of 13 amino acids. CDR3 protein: CASRRTGPYEQYF. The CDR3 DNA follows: TGTGCCAGCCGACGGACAGGGCCATACGAGCAGTACTTT.

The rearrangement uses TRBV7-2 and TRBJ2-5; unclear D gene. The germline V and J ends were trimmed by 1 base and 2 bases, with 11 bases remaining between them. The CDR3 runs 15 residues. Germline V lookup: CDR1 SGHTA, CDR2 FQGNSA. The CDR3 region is CASSLVIGVQETQYF. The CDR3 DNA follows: TGTGCCAGCAGCTTAGTAATTGGAGTTCAAGAGACCCAGTACTTC.

The CDR3 protein is CASSQGLAADTQYF. CDR3 coding DNA: TGTGCCAGCAGCCAGGGACTAGCTGCAGATACGCAGTATTTT. The genes are TRBV7-2 and TRBJ2-3, with TRBD2 matching 9 bases. There are 14 residues in the CDR3. CDR1 is SGHTA and CDR2 is FQGNSA in the germline V gene. The J segment lost 4 bases and the V segment lost 5 bases, leaving 4 bases of the junction unmatched.

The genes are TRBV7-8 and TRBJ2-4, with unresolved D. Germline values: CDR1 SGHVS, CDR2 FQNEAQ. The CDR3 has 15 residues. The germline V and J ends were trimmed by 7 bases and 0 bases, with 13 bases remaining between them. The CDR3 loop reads CASTLGELAKNIQYF. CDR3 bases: TGTGCCAGCACCCTTGGGGAACTAGCCAAAAACATTCAGTACTTC. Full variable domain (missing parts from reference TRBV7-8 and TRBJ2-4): GAGVSQSPRYKVAKRGQDVALRCDPISGHVSLFWYQQALGQGPEFLTYFQNEAQLDKSGLPSDRFFAERPEGSVSTLKIQRTQQEDSAVYLCASTLGELAKNIQYFGAGTRLSVL.

As DNA, the CDR3 is TGTGCCAGCAGCTTGTATGAGGCCTCTAATGAAAAACTGTTTTTT. The encoded protein is CASSLYEASNEKLFF. The V gene is TRBV5-8, the J gene TRBJ1-4; D gene ambiguous. Germline V gene sequence: CDR1 SGHTS, CDR2 YDEGEE. This CDR3 has 15 residues. V lost 1 base to trimming and J lost 3 bases, with 10 bases between them.

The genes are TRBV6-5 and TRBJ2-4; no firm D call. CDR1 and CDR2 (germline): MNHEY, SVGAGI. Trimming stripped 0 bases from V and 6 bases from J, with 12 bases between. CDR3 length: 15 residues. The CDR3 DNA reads TGTGCCAGCAGTTACTCGGGTGATCGCCTAAACATTCAGTACTTC. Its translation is CASSYSGDRLNIQYF.